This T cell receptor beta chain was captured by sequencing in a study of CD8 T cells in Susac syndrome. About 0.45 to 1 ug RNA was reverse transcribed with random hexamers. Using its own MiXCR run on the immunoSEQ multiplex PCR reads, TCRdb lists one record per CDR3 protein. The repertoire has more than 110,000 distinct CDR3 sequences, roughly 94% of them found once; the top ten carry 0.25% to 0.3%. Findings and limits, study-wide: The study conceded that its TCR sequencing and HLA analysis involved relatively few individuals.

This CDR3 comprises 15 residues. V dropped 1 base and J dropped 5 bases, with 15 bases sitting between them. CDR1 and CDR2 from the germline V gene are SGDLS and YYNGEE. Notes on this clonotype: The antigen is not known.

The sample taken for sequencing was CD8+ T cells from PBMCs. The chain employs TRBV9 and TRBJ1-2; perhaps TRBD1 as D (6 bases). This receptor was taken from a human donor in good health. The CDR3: CASSVIPDSTYGYTF. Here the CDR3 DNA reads TGTGCCAGCAGCGTAATCCCGGACAGCACTTATGGCTACACCTTC. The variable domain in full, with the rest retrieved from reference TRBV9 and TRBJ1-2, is DSGVTQTPKHLITATGQRVTLRCSPRSGDLSVYWYQQSLDQGLQFLIQYYNGEERAKGNILERFSAQQFPDLHSELNLSSLELGDSALYFCASSVIPDSTYGYTFGSGTRLTVV.